The present entry profiles one T cell receptor beta chain with its context. Its antigen is still unknown. The CDR3 has 13 amino acids. Germline CDR1 is LGHNA and CDR2 is YNFKEQ. Trimming removed 0 bases from V and 8 bases from J, with 7 bases in between. This entry belongs to a study of identical twins. TCRdb re-analysed the 5' RACE reads in MiXCR, keeping a single row per CDR3 protein. The table records around 960,000 distinct CDR3 sequences, around an eighth of them present only once. Study observations and caveats: Compared with unrelated sharing, twin-shared out-of-frame alpha sequences had more low-probability sequences.

These same records also appear under a second study, on yellow fever vaccine responses in identical twins.

The chain uses TRBV4-2 and TRBJ1-4, with D hard to call. The specimen sequenced was PBMCs. The sequence was obtained from a woman aged 18-29 years in good health. The CDR3 coding sequence is TGTGCCAGCAGCCAAGATTGGGCCGAAAAACTGTTTTTT. Translating it yields CASSQDWAEKLFF.